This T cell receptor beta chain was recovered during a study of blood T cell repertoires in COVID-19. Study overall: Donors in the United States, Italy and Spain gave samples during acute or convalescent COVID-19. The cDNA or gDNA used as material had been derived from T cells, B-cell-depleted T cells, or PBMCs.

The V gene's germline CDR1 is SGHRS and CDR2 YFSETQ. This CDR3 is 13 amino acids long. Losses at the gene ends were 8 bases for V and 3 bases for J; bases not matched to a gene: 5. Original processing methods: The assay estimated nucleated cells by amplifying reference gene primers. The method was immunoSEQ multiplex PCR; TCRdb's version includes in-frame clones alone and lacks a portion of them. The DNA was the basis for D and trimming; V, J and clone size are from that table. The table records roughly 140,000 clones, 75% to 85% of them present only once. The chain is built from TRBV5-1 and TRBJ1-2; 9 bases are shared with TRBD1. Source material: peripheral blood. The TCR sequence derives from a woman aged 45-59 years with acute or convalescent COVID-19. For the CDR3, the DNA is TGCGCCAGTGGGACAGGGAGTGACTATGGCTACACCTTC. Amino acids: CASGTGSDYGYTF.